A selection of T cell receptor beta chains follows, all from one sample in a study of blood T cell repertoires in COVID-19. Libraries were prepared by immunoSEQ multiplex PCR; TCRdb keeps only in-frame clonotypes and omits some of them. The table records 150,000 to 200,000 clones, roughly 85% of them present only once. The sample taken for sequencing was PBMCs or T cells enriched from blood (not recorded which). These receptors all come from a man aged 40-49 years who had recovered from COVID-19. Each CDR3 is given with its conserved first and last residue. A D gene is named only where the DNA matches it firmly. Clone size is shown for a subset of rows, as once, few, many or a class of expanded clone.

TRBV30	.	15	TRBD2	TRBJ2-5	TGTGCCTGGAGACCCGGGACTAGCGGGCAAGAGACCCAGTACTTC	CAWRPGTSGQETQYF
TRBV10-2	.	12	.	TRBJ2-1	TGCGCCAGCAAGCCCTCGGGGAATGAGCAGTTCTTC	CASKPSGNEQFF
TRBV29-1	.	14	.	TRBJ2-1	TGCAGCGTTGAGAGAGAGAGCTCCTACAATGAGCAGTTCTTC	CSVERESSYNEQFF
TRBV30	.	14	.	TRBJ1-2	TGTGCCTGGAGTGTACGTCAGGGTAACTATGGCTACACCTTC	CAWSVRQGNYGYTF
TRBV27	.	18	TRBD1	TRBJ1-4	TGTGCCAGCAGTCAACAGGGGGCGTCCATTCCAACTAATGAAAAACTGTTTTTT	CASSQQGASIPTNEKLFF
TRBV7-9	.	12	.	TRBJ2-3	TGTGCCAGCAGCTTAGACGCGGATACGCAGTATTTT	CASSLDADTQYF
TRBV9	.	14	.	TRBJ2-7	TGTGCCAGCAGAAATATCCCAGGGTCCTACGAGCAGTACTTC	CASRNIPGSYEQYF
TRBV2	.	15	TRBD2	TRBJ2-3	TGTGCCAGGGAGGGACTAGCGGGAAACACAGATACGCAGTATTTT	CAREGLAGNTDTQYF
TRBV28	.	19	TRBD2	TRBJ2-1	TGTGCCAGCAGTTTGTACTGGACTAGCGGGAACCACTTGGACAATGAGCAGTTCTTC	CASSLYWTSGNHLDNEQFF
TRBV6-5	.	14	TRBD1	TRBJ2-7	TGTGCCAGCAGTTACACCGGGACAGCGGTCGAGCAGTACTTC	CASSYTGTAVEQYF
TRBV27	.	17	TRBD1	TRBJ1-1	TGTGCCAGCAGTTTAATGGGACAGGGGGCGCGAAACACTGAAGCTTTCTTT	CASSLMGQGARNTEAFF
TRBV5-5	.	14	TRBD1	TRBJ2-1	TGTGCCAGCAGTTCCGGGACAGGAGCCAATGAGCAGTTCTTC	CASSSGTGANEQFF
TRBV5-4	.	13	TRBD1	TRBJ1-6	TGTGCCAGCAGCCGGGACAGGAACTCACCCCTCCACTTT	CASSRDRNSPLHF
TRBV10-3	once	14	TRBD1	TRBJ1-1	TGTGCCATCAGGGACAGGGGTGGGAACACTGAAGCTTTCTTT	CAIRDRGGNTEAFF
TRBV24-1	once	16	.	TRBJ2-3	TGTGCCACCAGTGACTCCGGGACTTACTACACAGATACGCAGTATTTT	CATSDSGTYYTDTQYF
TRBV28	.	16	TRBD2	TRBJ2-1	TGTGCCAGCAGTTTACCACCGGGCGGGAGCCACAATGAGCAGTTCTTC	CASSLPPGGSHNEQFF
TRBV2	many	14	.	TRBJ2-7	TGTGCCAGCAGGCGGGACGCCAGATACTACGAGCAGTACTTC	CASRRDARYYEQYF
TRBV30	.	12	.	TRBJ1-1	TGTGCCTGGAGGAGGGAGAACACTGAAGCTTTCTTT	CAWRRENTEAFF
TRBV11-2	.	13	.	TRBJ1-1	TGTGCCAGCAGCTCGAACCAGGACAGCGCGGCTTTCTTT	CASSSNQDSAAFF
TRBV4-1	once	13	.	TRBJ1-4	TGCGCCAGCAGCCAAGAGGTACAGGCAAAACTGTTTTTT	CASSQEVQAKLFF
TRBV12-3/TRBV12-4	once	13	.	TRBJ1-4	TGTGCCAGCAGTTTCGGCGGAAATGAAAAACTGTTTTTT	CASSFGGNEKLFF
TRBV19	.	14	TRBD2	TRBJ2-7	TGTGCCAGTCAGAAGACTAGCGGGACCTACGAGCAGTACTTC	CASQKTSGTYEQYF
TRBV19	.	15	.	TRBJ2-5	TGTGCCAGTAGTATTGGTAGCGGTGGGATGGAGACCCAGTACTTC	CASSIGSGGMETQYF
TRBV21-1	.	18	.	TRBJ1-4	TGTGCCAGCAGCAAACGGTGGCCGGAGTACCCAACTAATGAAAAACTGTTTTTT	CASSKRWPEYPTNEKLFF
TRBV7-3	.	15	.	TRBJ2-7	TGTGCCAGCAGCTCGGACGGGGTCCCCCCCTACGAGCAGTACTTC	CASSSDGVPPYEQYF
TRBV6-5	.	14	.	TRBJ1-1	TGTGCCAGCAGTAGAGGGACTCCTTTCACTGAAGCTTTCTTT	CASSRGTPFTEAFF
TRBV10-1	.	15	TRBD1	TRBJ1-1	TGCGCCAGCAGTGACCCAGGGACAGCGAACACTGAAGCTTTCTTT	CASSDPGTANTEAFF
TRBV3-1/TRBV3-2	.	16	TRBD2	TRBJ2-3	TGTGCCAGCAGCCAAAGGACCAGCGGGAGGACAGATACGCAGTATTTT	CASSQRTSGRTDTQYF
TRBV28	once	17	.	TRBJ1-6	TGTGCCAGCAGTTTAATGCAGGGGACCGCACGAAATTCACCCCTCCACTTT	CASSLMQGTARNSPLHF
TRBV10-2	.	16	.	TRBJ2-2	TGCGCCAGCAGGGGCCTACAGTTGCCGAACACCGGGGAGCTGTTTTTT	CASRGLQLPNTGELFF
TRBV6-5	.	15	.	TRBJ2-7	TGTGCCAGCAGCCCCCGAAAGCCCGGCTCCTACGAGCAGTACTTC	CASSPRKPGSYEQYF
TRBV9	.	14	.	TRBJ2-5	TGTGCCAGCAGCGTCGAAGGGAGTAAGGAGACCCAGTACTTC	CASSVEGSKETQYF